This TCR beta chain was found in a study of shared clonotypes between healthy human individuals. Study details: A couple of women and a few men aged 18 to 49 made up the donors. There were three CD4 naive, three CD4 memory, two CD8 naive and one CD8 memory plates per donor.

J lost 1 base, V lost 10 bases, and 12 bases had no gene match. CDR1 MDHEN and CDR2 SYDVKM come from the germline V gene. The CDR3 spans 15 residues. Using immunoSEQ multiplex PCR, the repertoire was profiled, and TCRdb retains in-frame clones only, with some absent. The data show about 960,000 clones, with approximately 76% seen just once and over 1.3% held by the top ten. The receptor was isolated from a man between 18 and 29 years old in good health. The genes are TRBV28 and TRBJ2-5; 7 bases line up with TRBD1. The sample taken for sequencing was memory CD4+ T cells sorted from blood. Subset defined: CD45RA-negative fraction. For the CDR3, the DNA is TGTGCCACCTCAGGGGGACGGAACTTCCAAGAGACCCAGTACTTC. It yields the protein CATSGGRNFQETQYF.